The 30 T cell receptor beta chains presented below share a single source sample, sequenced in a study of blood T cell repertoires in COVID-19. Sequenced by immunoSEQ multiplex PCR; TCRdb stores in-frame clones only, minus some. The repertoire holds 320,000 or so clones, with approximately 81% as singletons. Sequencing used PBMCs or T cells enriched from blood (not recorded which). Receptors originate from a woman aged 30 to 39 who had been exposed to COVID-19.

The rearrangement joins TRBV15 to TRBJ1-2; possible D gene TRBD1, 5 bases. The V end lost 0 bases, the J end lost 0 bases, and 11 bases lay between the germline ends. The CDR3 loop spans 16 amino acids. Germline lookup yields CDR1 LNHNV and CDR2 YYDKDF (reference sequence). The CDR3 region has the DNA TGTGCCACCAGCAGAGATTTATCGGGGGCTAACTATGGCTACACCTTC. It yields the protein CATSRDLSGANYGYTF.

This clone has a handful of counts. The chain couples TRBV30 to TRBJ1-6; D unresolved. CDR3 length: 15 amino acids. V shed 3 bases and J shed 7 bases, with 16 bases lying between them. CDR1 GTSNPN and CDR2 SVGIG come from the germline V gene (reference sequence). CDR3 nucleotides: TGTGCCTGGAGAGGAGTTGGTGGAGGAAATTCACCCCTCCACTTT. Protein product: CAWRGVGGGNSPLHF. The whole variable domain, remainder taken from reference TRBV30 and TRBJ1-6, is SQTIHQWPATLVQPVGSPLSLECTVEGTSNPNLYWYRQAAGRGLQLLFYSVGIGQISSEVPQNLSASRPQDRQFILSSKKLLLSDSGFYLCAWRGVGGGNSPLHFGNGTRLTVT.

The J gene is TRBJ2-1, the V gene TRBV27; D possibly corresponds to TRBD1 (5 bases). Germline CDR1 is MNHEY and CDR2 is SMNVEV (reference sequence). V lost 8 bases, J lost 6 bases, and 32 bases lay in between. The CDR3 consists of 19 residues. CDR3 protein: CASSKADISADIHFNEQFF. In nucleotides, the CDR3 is TGTGCCAGCTCGAAAGCCGACATTAGTGCGGACATCCACTTCAATGAGCAGTTCTTC.

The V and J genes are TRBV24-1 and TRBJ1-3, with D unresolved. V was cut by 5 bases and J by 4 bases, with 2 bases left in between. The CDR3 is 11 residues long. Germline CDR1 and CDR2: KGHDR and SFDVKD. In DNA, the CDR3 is TGTGCCACCAGTGTAGGAAACACCATATATTTT. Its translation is CATSVGNTIYF.

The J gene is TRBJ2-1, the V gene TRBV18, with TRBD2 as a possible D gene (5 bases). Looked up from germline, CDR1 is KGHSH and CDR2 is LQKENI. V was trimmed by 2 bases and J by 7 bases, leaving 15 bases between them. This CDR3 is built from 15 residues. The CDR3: CASSPERGTPNEQFF. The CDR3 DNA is TGTGCCAGCTCACCAGAACGGGGAACACCTAATGAGCAGTTCTTC.

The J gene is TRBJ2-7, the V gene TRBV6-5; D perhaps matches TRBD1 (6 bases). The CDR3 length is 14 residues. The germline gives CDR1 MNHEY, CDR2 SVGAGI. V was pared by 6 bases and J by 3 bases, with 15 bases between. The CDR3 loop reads CASSAGQWSYEQYF. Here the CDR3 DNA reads TGTGCCAGCAGCGCTGGACAGTGGAGCTACGAGCAGTACTTC.

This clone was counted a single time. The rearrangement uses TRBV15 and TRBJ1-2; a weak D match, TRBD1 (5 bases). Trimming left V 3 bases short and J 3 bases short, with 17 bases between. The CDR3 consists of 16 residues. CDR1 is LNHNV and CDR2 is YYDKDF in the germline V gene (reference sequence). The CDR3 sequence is CATSSYENTGDYGYTF. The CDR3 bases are TGTGCCACCAGCAGTTACGAAAATACAGGAGACTATGGCTACACCTTC.

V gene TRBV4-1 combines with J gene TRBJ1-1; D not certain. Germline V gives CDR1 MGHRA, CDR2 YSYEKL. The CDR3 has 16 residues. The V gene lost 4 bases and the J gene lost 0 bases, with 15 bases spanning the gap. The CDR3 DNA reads TGCGCCAGCAGCCTACCCTCGGGAGTTATGAACACTGAAGCTTTCTTT. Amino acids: CASSLPSGVMNTEAFF.

CDR3 region: CASSPQTSYETQYF. CDR3 bases: TGCGCCAGCAGCCCACAAACTAGTTACGAGACCCAGTACTTC. The V and J genes are TRBV5-1 and TRBJ2-5, with D maybe TRBD2 (5 bases). V was pared by 4 bases and J by 5 bases, with 15 bases between. The CDR3 loop spans 14 amino acids. Per the germline V gene, CDR1 is SGHRS and CDR2 is YFSETQ.

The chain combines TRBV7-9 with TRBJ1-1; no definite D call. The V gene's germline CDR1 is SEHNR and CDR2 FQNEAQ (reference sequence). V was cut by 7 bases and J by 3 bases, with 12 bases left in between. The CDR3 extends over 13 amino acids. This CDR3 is CASTDWGDTEAFF. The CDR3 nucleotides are TGTGCCAGCACCGACTGGGGAGACACTGAAGCTTTCTTT. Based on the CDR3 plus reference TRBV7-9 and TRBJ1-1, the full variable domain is DTGVSQNPRHKITKRGQNVTFRCDPISEHNRLYWYRQTLGQGPEFLTYFQNEAQLEKSRLLSDRFSAERPKGSFSTLEIQRTEQGDSAMYLCASTDWGDTEAFFGQGTRLTVV.

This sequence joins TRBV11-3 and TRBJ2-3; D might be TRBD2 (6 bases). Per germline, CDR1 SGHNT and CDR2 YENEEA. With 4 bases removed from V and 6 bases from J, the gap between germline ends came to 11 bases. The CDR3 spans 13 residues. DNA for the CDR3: TGTGCCAGCAGCTCCTGGGACTTTGATACGCAGTATTTT. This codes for CASSSWDFDTQYF. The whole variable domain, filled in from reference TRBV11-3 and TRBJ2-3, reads EAGVVQSPRYKIIEKKQPVAFWCNPISGHNTLYWYLQNLGQGPELLIRYENEEAVDDSQLPKDRFSAERLKGVDSTLKIQPAELGDSAVYLCASSSWDFDTQYFGPGTRLTVL.

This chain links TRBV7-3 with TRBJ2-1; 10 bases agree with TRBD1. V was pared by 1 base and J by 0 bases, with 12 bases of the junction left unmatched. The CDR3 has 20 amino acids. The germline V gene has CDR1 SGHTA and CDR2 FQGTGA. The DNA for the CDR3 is TGTGCCAGCAGCTTAAATCCTGGACAGGGGGGTATCCCCTCCTACAATGAGCAGTTCTTC. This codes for CASSLNPGQGGIPSYNEQFF.

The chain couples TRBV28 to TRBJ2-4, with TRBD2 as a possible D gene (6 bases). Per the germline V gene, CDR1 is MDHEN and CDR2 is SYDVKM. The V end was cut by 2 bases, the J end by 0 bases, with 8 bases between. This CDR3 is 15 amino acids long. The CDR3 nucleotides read TGTGCCAGCAGTTTAGGAGGGTTAGCCAAAAACATTCAGTACTTC. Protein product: CASSLGGLAKNIQYF.

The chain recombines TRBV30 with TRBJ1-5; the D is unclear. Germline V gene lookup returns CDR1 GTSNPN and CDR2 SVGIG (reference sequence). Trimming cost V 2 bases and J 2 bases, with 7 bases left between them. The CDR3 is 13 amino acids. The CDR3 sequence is CAWSQSGNQPQHF. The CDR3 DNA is TGTGCCTGGAGTCAGTCTGGCAATCAGCCCCAGCATTTT. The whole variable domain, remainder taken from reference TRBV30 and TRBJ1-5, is SQTIHQWPATLVQPVGSPLSLECTVEGTSNPNLYWYRQAAGRGLQLLFYSVGIGQISSEVPQNLSASRPQDRQFILSSKKLLLSDSGFYLCAWSQSGNQPQHFGDGTRLSIL.

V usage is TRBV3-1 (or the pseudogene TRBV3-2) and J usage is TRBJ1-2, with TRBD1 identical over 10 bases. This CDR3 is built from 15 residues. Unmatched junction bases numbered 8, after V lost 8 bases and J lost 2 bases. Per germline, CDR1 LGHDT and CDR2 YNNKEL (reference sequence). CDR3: CASRGGDRGNYGYTF. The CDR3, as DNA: TGTGCCAGCCGGGGTGGGGACAGGGGAAACTATGGCTACACCTTC.

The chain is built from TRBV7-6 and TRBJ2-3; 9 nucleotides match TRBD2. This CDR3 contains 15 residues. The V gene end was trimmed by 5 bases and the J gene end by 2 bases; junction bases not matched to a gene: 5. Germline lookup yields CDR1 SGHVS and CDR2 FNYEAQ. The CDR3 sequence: CASSPAGGYTDTQYF. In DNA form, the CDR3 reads TGTGCCAGCAGCCCTGCGGGGGGGTACACAGATACGCAGTATTTT. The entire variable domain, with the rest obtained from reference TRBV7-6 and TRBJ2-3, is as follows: GAGVSQSPRYKVTKRGQDVALRCDPISGHVSLYWYRQALGQGPEFLTYFNYEAQQDKSGLPNDRFSAERPEGSISTLTIQRTEQRDSAMYRCASSPAGGYTDTQYFGPGTRLTVL.

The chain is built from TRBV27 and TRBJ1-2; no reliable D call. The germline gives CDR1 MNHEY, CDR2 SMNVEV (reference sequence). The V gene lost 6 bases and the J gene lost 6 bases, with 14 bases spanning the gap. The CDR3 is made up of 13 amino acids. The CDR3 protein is CASSSPRAHGYTF. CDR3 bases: TGTGCCAGCAGCTCCCCCCGCGCACATGGCTACACCTTC.

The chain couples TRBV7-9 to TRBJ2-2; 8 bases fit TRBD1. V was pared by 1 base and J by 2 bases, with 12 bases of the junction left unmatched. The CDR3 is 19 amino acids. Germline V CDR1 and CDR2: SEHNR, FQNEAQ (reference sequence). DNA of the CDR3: TGTGCCAGCAGCTTAGTGACCTGGGGCAGGGGGCGAAACACCGGGGAGCTGTTTTTT. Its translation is CASSLVTWGRGRNTGELFF.

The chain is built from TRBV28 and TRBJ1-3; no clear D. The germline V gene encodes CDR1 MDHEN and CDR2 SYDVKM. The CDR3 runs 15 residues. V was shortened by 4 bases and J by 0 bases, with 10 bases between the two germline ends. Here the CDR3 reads CASSSGLLSGNTIYF. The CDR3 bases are TGTGCCAGCAGTTCAGGACTGCTCTCTGGAAACACCATATATTTT.

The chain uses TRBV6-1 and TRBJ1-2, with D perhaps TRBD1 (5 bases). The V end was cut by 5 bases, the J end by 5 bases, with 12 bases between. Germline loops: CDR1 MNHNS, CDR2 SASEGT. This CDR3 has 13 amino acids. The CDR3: CASSYDSLYGYTF. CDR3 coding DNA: TGTGCCAGCAGTTATGACAGCCTTTATGGCTACACCTTC.

CDR3 sequence (DNA): TGCAGCGTTGAAAGCCCAGGGATTGGGGTCGGTCTCTATGGCTACACCTTC. It is translated as CSVESPGIGVGLYGYTF. V gene TRBV29-1 combines with J gene TRBJ1-2; possibly TRBD1 for D (5 bases). This CDR3 comprises 17 residues. Between the trimmed V and J ends, which lost 2 bases and 4 bases, there was a span of 23 bases. Germline assignment: CDR1 SQVTM and CDR2 ANQGSEA.

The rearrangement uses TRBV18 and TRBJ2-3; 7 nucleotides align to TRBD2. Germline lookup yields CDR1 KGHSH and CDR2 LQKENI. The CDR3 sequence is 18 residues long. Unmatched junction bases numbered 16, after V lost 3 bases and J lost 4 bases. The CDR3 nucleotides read TGTGCCAGCTCACCGACCGTTTATACTAGCGCTGGGGCAGATACGCAGTATTTT. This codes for CASSPTVYTSAGADTQYF.

The CDR3 nucleotides are TGTGCCAGCAGCTTATCTCCAGGGCGTGGCTACACCTTC. It encodes CASSLSPGRGYTF. J is TRBJ1-2 and V is TRBV7-3; maybe TRBD1 (5 bases). The length of the CDR3 is 13 residues. V dropped 2 bases and J dropped 7 bases, with 11 bases sitting between them. Germline CDR1 reads SGHTA; CDR2 reads FQGTGA.

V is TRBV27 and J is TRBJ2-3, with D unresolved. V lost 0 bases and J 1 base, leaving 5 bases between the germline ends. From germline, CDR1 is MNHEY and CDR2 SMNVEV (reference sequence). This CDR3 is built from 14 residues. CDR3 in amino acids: CASSLSRRTDTQYF. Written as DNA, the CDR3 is TGTGCCAGCAGTTTATCCAGGCGCACAGATACGCAGTATTTT.

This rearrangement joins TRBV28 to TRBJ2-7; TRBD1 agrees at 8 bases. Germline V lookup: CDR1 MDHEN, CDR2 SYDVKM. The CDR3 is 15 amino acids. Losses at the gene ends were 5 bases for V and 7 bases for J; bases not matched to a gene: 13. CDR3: CASSGDAGGAREQYF. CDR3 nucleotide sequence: TGTGCCAGCAGTGGAGATGCAGGGGGCGCGAGGGAGCAGTACTTC.

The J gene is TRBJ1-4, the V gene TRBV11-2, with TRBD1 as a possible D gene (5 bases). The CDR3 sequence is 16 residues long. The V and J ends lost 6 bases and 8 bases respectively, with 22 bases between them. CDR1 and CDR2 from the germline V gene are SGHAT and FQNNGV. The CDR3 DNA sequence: TGTGCCAGCAGGCGACCCGGCGGGACCCTCGGGGAAAAACTGTTTTTT. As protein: CASRRPGGTLGEKLFF.

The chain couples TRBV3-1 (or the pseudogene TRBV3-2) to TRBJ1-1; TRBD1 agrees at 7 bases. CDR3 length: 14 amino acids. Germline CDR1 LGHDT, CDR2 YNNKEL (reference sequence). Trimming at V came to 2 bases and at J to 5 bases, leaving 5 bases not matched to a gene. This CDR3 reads CASSQWTGGTEAFF. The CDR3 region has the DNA TGTGCCAGCAGCCAATGGACAGGCGGTACTGAAGCTTTCTTT.

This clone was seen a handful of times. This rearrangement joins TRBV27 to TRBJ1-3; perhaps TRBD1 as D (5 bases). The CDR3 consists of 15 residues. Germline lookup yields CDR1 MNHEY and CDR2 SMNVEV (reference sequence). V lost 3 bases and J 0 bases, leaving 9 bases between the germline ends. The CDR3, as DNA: TGTGCCAGCAGTTTTAAGGGGTTCTCTGGAAACACCATATATTTT. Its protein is CASSFKGFSGNTIYF.

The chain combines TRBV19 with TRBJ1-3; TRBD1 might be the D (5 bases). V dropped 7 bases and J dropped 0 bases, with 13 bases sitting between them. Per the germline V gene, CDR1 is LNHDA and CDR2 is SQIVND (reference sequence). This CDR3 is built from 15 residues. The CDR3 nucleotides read TGTGCCAGTATCCCAGGACATTTCTCTGGAAACACCATATATTTT. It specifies CASIPGHFSGNTIYF.

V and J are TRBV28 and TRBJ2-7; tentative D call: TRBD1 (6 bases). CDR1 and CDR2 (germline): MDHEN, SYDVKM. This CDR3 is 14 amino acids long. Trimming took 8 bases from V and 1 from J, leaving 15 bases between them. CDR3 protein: CASQSGHTSYEQYF. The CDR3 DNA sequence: TGTGCCAGCCAATCGGGACATACATCCTACGAGCAGTACTTC.